The 8 T cell receptor beta chains given below trace back to one sample, sequenced in a study of blood T cell repertoires in COVID-19. Clones were read by immunoSEQ multiplex PCR, and TCRdb kept only the in-frame ones, dropping some. The sample lists 40,000 to 55,000 clones; roughly nine tenths were seen once. Source material: peripheral blood. The receptors derive from a man aged 45-65 years with COVID-19, enrolled during active disease.

The chain employs TRBV7-2 and TRBJ2-5; TRBD2 matches 8 bases. After removal of 2 bases from V and 2 bases from J, the junction contained 13 bases not matched to a gene. Germline-derived CDR1 and CDR2 are SGHTA and FQGNSA. The CDR3 totals 18 residues. The CDR3 DNA is TGTGCCAGCAGCTTAAGAGGCCGAAGCGGGAGTGGGCAAGAGACCCAGTACTTC. This sequence encodes CASSLRGRSGSGQETQYF.

The chain uses TRBV5-6 and TRBJ2-3, with 9 bases fitting TRBD1. The CDR3 has 16 residues. V lost 3 bases, J lost 4 bases, and 9 bases stayed unmatched. Germline lookup yields CDR1 SGHDT and CDR2 YYEEEE. DNA of the CDR3: TGTGCCAGCAGCTACAGGGGGCGCGGTGTGTCAGATACGCAGTATTTT. This translates into CASSYRGRGVSDTQYF.

The V and J genes are TRBV5-1 and TRBJ1-5; D might be TRBD1 (6 bases). CDR1 and CDR2 (germline): SGHRS, YFSETQ. CDR3 size: 14 residues. V dropped 0 bases and J dropped 5 bases, with 9 bases sitting between them. The CDR3 reads CASSLDPGDQPQHF. The CDR3 DNA reads as TGCGCCAGCAGCTTGGACCCAGGGGATCAGCCCCAGCATTTT.

The chain joins TRBV29-1 to TRBJ2-7; 9 nucleotides line up with TRBD2. Per the germline V gene, CDR1 is SQVTM and CDR2 is ANQGSEA. The trim removed 3 bases at V and 3 bases at J, leaving 3 bases unmatched. This CDR3 is 13 amino acids long. The CDR3, as DNA: TGCAGCGTTGATCTAGCGGGAAGCTACGAGCAGTACTTC. Translating gives CSVDLAGSYEQYF.

The chain employs TRBV7-3 and TRBJ2-3, with TRBD2 matching over 11 bases. CDR3 size: 16 residues. Germline loops: CDR1 SGHTA, CDR2 FQGTGA. The V gene end was trimmed by 2 bases and the J gene end by 0 bases; junction bases not matched to a gene: 1. The CDR3: CASSLLAGGSTDTQYF. CDR3 DNA sequence: TGTGCCAGCAGCTTACTAGCGGGAGGCAGCACAGATACGCAGTATTTT.

J is TRBJ1-5 and V is TRBV19, with 8 bases fitting TRBD1. The germline gives CDR1 LNHDA, CDR2 SQIVND (reference sequence). This CDR3 region has 16 residues. With 6 bases clipped from V and 0 bases from J, the junction kept 7 bases outside the gene matches. The CDR3 DNA sequence: TGTGCCAGTAGCAACGACAGGGGCCGTAGCAATCAGCCCCAGCATTTT. This translates into CASSNDRGRSNQPQHF.

V usage is TRBV15 and J usage is TRBJ1-4, with 10 bases fitting TRBD1. Unmatched junction bases numbered 7, after V lost 7 bases and J lost 8 bases. The CDR3 covers 14 residues. Germline V gene lookup returns CDR1 LNHNV and CDR2 YYDKDF (reference sequence). This CDR3 reads CATKTGGLEEKLFF. The CDR3, as DNA: TGTGCCACCAAGACAGGGGGCCTTGAGGAAAAACTGTTTTTT.

This clone was seen just once. The rearrangement links TRBV5-5 to TRBJ2-7; TRBD2 might be the D (6 bases). CDR1 and CDR2 (germline): SGHKS, YYEKEE (reference sequence). V was cut by 2 bases and J by 2 bases, with 11 bases left in between. This CDR3 is built from 14 residues. The CDR3 protein is CASSFAGKTYEQYF. The CDR3 bases are TGTGCCAGCAGCTTCGCGGGGAAAACCTACGAGCAGTACTTC.